These 13 T cell receptor beta chains originate from one sample sequenced in a study of vaccination and CD4 T cells after COVID-19. The Oncomine TCR Beta short-read assay was applied to DNA of cultured CD4+ T cells. From the PCR reads, TCRdb called clonotypes with MiXCR, one entry per CDR3 protein. The sample yields thousands of distinct CDR3 sequences, 40% to 50% seen once. These TCRs are of unknown antigen specificity. Regarding treatment: approximately nine-day PBMC culture with coronavirus spike peptide pools or control peptides (ViraFEST assay). According to the study, CD4+ T cells from the unexposed donor were gathered ahead of the COVID-19 pandemic (2011-2018). Source material: CD4+ T cells from blood, cultured in vitro. The receptors were sampled from a human donor in good health.

The chain employs TRBV18 and TRBJ2-3; 7 bases align to TRBD2. V trimming: 5 bases; J trimming: 1 base; junction bases outside the gene matches: 15. The CDR3 covers 18 residues. Looked up from germline, CDR1 is KGHSH and CDR2 is LQKENI. The CDR3 is CASSNDIGTTLRTDTQYF. The CDR3 DNA is TGTGCCAGCTCAAACGATATTGGGACTACCCTTCGCACAGATACGCAGTATTTT.

This chain connects TRBV5-1 to TRBJ2-5; no clear D. The CDR3 spans 14 residues. Trimming pared 3 bases from V and 7 bases from J, leaving 16 bases between. CDR1 and CDR2 from the germline V gene are SGHRS and YFSETQ. DNA for the CDR3: TGCGCCAGCAGCTCCAGTACATCAAGATGGACCCAGTACTTC. Translation gives CASSSSTSRWTQYF.

The rearrangement joins TRBV27 to TRBJ1-6, with TRBD1 matching 8 bases. The CDR3 runs 14 residues. Trimming at V came to 5 bases and at J to 8 bases, leaving 5 bases not matched to a gene. Germline CDR1 reads MNHEY; CDR2 reads SMNVEV (reference sequence). The CDR3 coding sequence is TGTGCCAGCAGTCCCGACAGGGGTTATTCACCCCTCCACTTT. Encoded protein: CASSPDRGYSPLHF.

There are a few counts of this clonotype. The rearrangement links TRBV12-3 or TRBV12-4 to TRBJ1-6; no reliable D call. Deletions cut 5 bases from V and 13 bases from J, with 15 bases between. This CDR3 has 13 amino acids. CDR3 protein: CASSLKLAIPLHF. The CDR3 nucleotides read TGTGCCAGCAGTCTTAAATTAGCGATCCCCCTCCACTTT.

This rearrangement joins TRBV2 to TRBJ1-2, with no clear D. The CDR3 is made up of 12 amino acids. V was trimmed by 3 bases and J by 4 bases, leaving 6 bases between them. In germline, CDR1 is SNHLY, CDR2 FYNNEI. The CDR3 bases are TGTGCCAGCAGTGAGGGCTTCTATGGCTACACCTTC. It codes for CASSEGFYGYTF.

A single count supports this clonotype. The V call is TRBV28, the J call TRBJ1-2, with TRBD1 matching over 8 bases. Germline-derived CDR1 and CDR2 are MDHEN and SYDVKM. V lost 4 bases and J lost 3; bases outside the gene matches: 7. The length of the CDR3 is 15 residues. Here the CDR3 DNA reads TGTGCCAGCAGTTCCCACAGGGGGGGACACTATGGCTACACCTTC. The encoded protein is CASSSHRGGHYGYTF.

This chain connects TRBV6-2 or TRBV6-3 to TRBJ1-5, with D tentatively TRBD1 (5 bases). The V and J ends lost 5 bases and 1 base respectively, with 9 bases between them. The CDR3 extends over 14 amino acids. CDR1 and CDR2 from the germline V gene are MNHEY and SVGEGT. CDR3 residues: CASSDGGSNQPQHF. The CDR3 DNA sequence: TGTGCCAGCAGTGACGGGGGGAGCAATCAGCCCCAGCATTTT.

The chain links TRBV27 to TRBJ1-2; 8 bases match TRBD1. The germline gives CDR1 MNHEY, CDR2 SMNVEV (reference sequence). After removal of 4 bases from V and 8 bases from J, the junction contained 9 bases not matched to a gene. The CDR3 is 14 residues long. CDR3 coding DNA: TGTGCCAGCAGTTCCTCAGGGGGCCCATGGGGCTACACCTTC. It is translated as CASSSSGGPWGYTF.

V usage is TRBV5-1 and J usage is TRBJ2-1, with D unresolved. In germline, CDR1 is SGHRS, CDR2 YFSETQ. Trimming took 4 bases from V and 8 from J, leaving 10 bases between them. The CDR3 length is 12 residues. Here the CDR3 reads CASSPELDEQFF. For the CDR3, the DNA is TGCGCCAGCAGCCCCGAGCTAGATGAGCAGTTCTTC.

The chain couples TRBV5-5 to TRBJ2-7, with D perhaps matching TRBD1 or TRBD2 (5 bases each). Trimming stripped 0 bases from V and 2 bases from J, with 18 bases between. The CDR3 runs to 17 residues. Germline assignment: CDR1 SGHKS and CDR2 YYEKEE (reference sequence). The chain's CDR3 is CASSLVSPGRGAYEQYF. CDR3 DNA: TGTGCCAGCAGCTTGGTCAGCCCGGGACGGGGAGCCTACGAGCAGTACTTC. Full variable domain (missing parts from reference TRBV5-5 and TRBJ2-7): DAGVTQSPTHLIKTRGQQVTLRCSPISGHKSVSWYQQVLGQGPQFIFQYYEKEERGRGNFPDRFSARQFPNYSSELNVNALLLGDSALYLCASSLVSPGRGAYEQYFGPGTRLTVT.

The chain couples TRBV20-1 to TRBJ1-2; D possibly corresponds to TRBD1 (5 bases). CDR1 and CDR2 from the germline V gene are DFQATT and SNEGSKA (reference sequence). The CDR3 runs 20 residues. Trimming removed 0 bases at V and 8 bases at J, with 34 bases between. The CDR3 DNA is TGCAGTGCTAGAGATTTTTTAGGGTTCCGAGCGGACATCTTCGGAGGAGGCTACACCTTC. This sequence encodes CSARDFLGFRADIFGGGYTF.

This chain joins TRBV30 and TRBJ1-2; D possibly corresponds to TRBD1 (5 bases). Trimming cost V 4 bases and J 0 bases, with 27 bases left between them. The CDR3 totals 19 residues. Germline V gene lookup returns CDR1 GTSNPN and CDR2 SVGIG (reference sequence). For the CDR3, the DNA is TGTGCCTGGAATCGCAGGCGGACATATTCACAAGCTTCTAACTATGGCTACACCTTC. Amino acids: CAWNRRRTYSQASNYGYTF.

The chain employs TRBV20-1 and TRBJ1-4; 12 positions agree with TRBD1. The CDR3 sequence is 16 residues long. CDR1 DFQATT and CDR2 SNEGSKA come from the germline V gene (reference sequence). The V segment lost 5 bases and the J segment 8 bases; nucleotides outside the gene matches: 12. CDR3 protein: CSASGTGGLADEKLFF. The CDR3 DNA sequence: TGCAGTGCTTCCGGGACAGGGGGCTTAGCAGACGAAAAACTGTTTTTT.